Shown below are 27 T cell receptor beta chains from a single sample sequenced in a study of blood T cell repertoires in COVID-19 (TCRdb year 2020). Libraries came from the immunoSEQ multiplex PCR assay. The clones in this table, taken by TCRdb from immuneACCESS, are in-frame only. Not every clone is retained; where verified, under half of the shortfall comes from an unresolved V gene, and the cause of the rest is unknown. The sample table shows 53,000 or so clones, and more than 85% are seen once. The top ten constitute about 3% of the sample. The sequenced material came from peripheral blood. The receptor set was obtained from a human donor in a cohort sampled during active COVID-19.

The chain recombines TRBV28 with TRBJ2-7; 8 bases are a match to TRBD2. The germline gives CDR1 MDHEN, CDR2 SYDVKM. CDR3 length equals 14 residues. V shed 5 bases, J shed 5 bases, and the junction held 8 bases outside the gene matches. Here the CDR3 reads CASSLMRAGDEQYF. CDR3 in DNA: TGTGCCAGCAGTCTCATGAGAGCGGGGGACGAGCAGTACTTC.

This sequence joins TRBV24-1 and TRBJ2-1; D is unresolved. The V end lost 3 bases, the J end lost 7 bases, and 3 bases lay between the germline ends. Germline V lookup: CDR1 KGHDR, CDR2 SFDVKD. The CDR3 spans 11 residues. CDR3 DNA sequence: TGTGCCACCAGTGATCATAATGAGCAGTTCTTC. It translates to CATSDHNEQFF.

The V and J genes are TRBV7-2 and TRBJ2-5; D possibly corresponds to TRBD1 (5 bases). Trimming took 8 bases from V and 4 from J, leaving 17 bases between them. There are 14 residues in the CDR3. From germline, CDR1 is SGHTA and CDR2 FQGNSA. CDR3 sequence reads: CASGLSGRGETQYF. The CDR3 coding sequence is TGTGCCAGCGGTTTGTCAGGGCGTGGAGAGACCCAGTACTTC. Variable domain in full (rest from reference TRBV7-2 and TRBJ2-5): GAGVSQSPSNKVTEKGKDVELRCDPISGHTALYWYRQSLGQGLEFLIYFQGNSAPDKSGLPSDRFSAERTGGSVSTLTIQRTQQEDSAVYLCASGLSGRGETQYFGPGTRLLVL.

This clone has only a few counts. This sample includes further DNA sequences coding for the same CDR3. The gene calls are TRBV10-3 and TRBJ1-1; a weak D match, TRBD1 (5 bases). This CDR3 is 12 amino acids long. Germline V gene data show CDR1 as ENHRY and CDR2 as SYGVKD. The ends were cut back, 0 bases at V and 10 bases at J, with 9 bases in the middle. The CDR3 DNA is TGTGCCATCAGTGAGTCGGAGGGGCGAGCTTTCTTT. Its protein product is CAISESEGRAFF.

In its sample, this clone was seen once. The chain combines TRBV9 with TRBJ2-7, with 9 bases matching TRBD2. CDR1 is SGDLS, CDR2 YYNGEE, per germline. J was trimmed by 2 bases and V by 0 bases; bases with no gene match: 6. The CDR3 loop spans 16 amino acids. This CDR3 is CASSVGPSGDPYEQYF. CDR3 nucleotides: TGTGCCAGCAGCGTAGGCCCTAGCGGGGACCCCTACGAGCAGTACTTC.

The chain is built from TRBV6-1 and TRBJ2-2; no reliable D call. V was shortened by 2 bases and J by 6 bases, with 7 bases between the two germline ends. Germline V lookup: CDR1 MNHNS, CDR2 SASEGT. This CDR3 spans 13 amino acids. This CDR3 is CASSEIKPGELFF. CDR3 in DNA: TGTGCCAGCAGTGAAATTAAGCCCGGGGAGCTGTTTTTT.

The chain carries TRBV30 and TRBJ2-1, with TRBD2 identical over 8 bases. The germline CDR1 and CDR2 sequences are GTSNPN and SVGIG (reference sequence). The CDR3 runs 16 residues. Trimming took 6 bases from V and 5 from J; bases not matched to a gene: 15. The CDR3 is CACISERGRRDNEQFF. CDR3 DNA sequence: TGTGCCTGTATTAGTGAGCGCGGGAGGAGGGACAATGAGCAGTTCTTC.

The chain combines TRBV27 with TRBJ1-2; 8 bases are shared with TRBD1. CDR3 length: 17 residues. Germline CDR1 reads MNHEY; CDR2 reads SMNVEV (reference sequence). V was clipped by 5 bases and J by 0 bases; unmatched bases: 11. CDR3: CASSLRTGTFTNYGYTF. CDR3 DNA: TGTGCCAGCAGTCTAAGGACAGGGACTTTCACTAACTATGGCTACACCTTC.

With regard to this clone: Germline is not matched at one junction end, which may reflect a read error. V gene TRBV15 combines with J gene TRBJ2-5, with 8 bases that match TRBD2. Germline CDR1 LNHNV, CDR2 YYDKDF (reference sequence). CDR3 length equals 13 residues. The CDR3 sequence is CTTGGGNSETQYF. The CDR3 coding sequence is TGTACCACCGGCGGGGGGAATAGTGAGACCCAGTACTTC.

CDR3 region: CASGLLTKNIQYF. In nucleotides, the CDR3 is TGTGCCAGCGGTCTACTAACCAAAAACATTCAGTACTTC. V and J are TRBV7-9 and TRBJ2-4; D remains unclear. Germline V lookup: CDR1 SEHNR, CDR2 FQNEAQ (reference sequence). The CDR3 totals 13 residues. The V gene lost 8 bases and the J gene lost 2 bases, with 10 bases spanning the gap.

The chain recombines TRBV6-5 with TRBJ1-1; TRBD1 might be the D (5 bases). The CDR3 extends over 12 amino acids. Trimming took off 2 bases at V and 5 bases at J, with 6 bases between the two ends. The germline CDR1 and CDR2 sequences are MNHEY and SVGAGI. DNA for the CDR3: TGTGCCAGCAGTTACGGGGGGACTGAAGCTTTCTTT. Its protein product is CASSYGGTEAFF.

The rearrangement links TRBV19 to TRBJ1-5; unclear D gene. The germline gives CDR1 LNHDA, CDR2 SQIVND (reference sequence). CDR3 length equals 15 residues. The germline V and J ends were trimmed by 3 bases and 4 bases, with 13 bases remaining between them. The CDR3 nucleotides read TGTGCCAGTAGTATGGGAGCCAGCGTTAATCAGCCCCAGCATTTT. Its protein is CASSMGASVNQPQHF.

This clone appeared a single time. This rearrangement joins TRBV7-2 to TRBJ2-2; 8 bases match TRBD1. Germline trimming cut 5 bases from V and 3 bases from J; bases unmatched to any gene: 5. This CDR3 spans 15 amino acids. Germline loops: CDR1 SGHTA, CDR2 FQGNSA. The CDR3 loop is CASSPDRVDTGELFF. The CDR3 DNA follows: TGTGCCAGCAGCCCGGACAGGGTAGACACCGGGGAGCTGTTTTTT.

V and J are TRBV6-4 and TRBJ2-1, with TRBD2 identical over 7 bases. This CDR3 has 12 residues. The germline gives CDR1 MRHNA, CDR2 SNTAGT. The V segment lost 2 bases and the J segment 9 bases; nucleotides outside the gene matches: 1. In nucleotides, the CDR3 is TGTGCCAGCAGTGACAGGGAGGGTGAGCAGTTCTTC. Translated: CASSDREGEQFF.

The chain has TRBV7-2 and TRBJ2-5, with 9 nucleotides matching TRBD1. Trimming cost V 3 bases and J 3 bases; bases outside gene matches: 8. Germline V gene sequence: CDR1 SGHTA, CDR2 FQGNSA. The CDR3 contains 16 residues. The CDR3 nucleotides are TGTGCCAGCAGCTTGCAGGCCCGACAGGGGGAAGAGACCCAGTACTTC. Its translation: CASSLQARQGEETQYF. Drawing the rest from reference TRBV7-2 and TRBJ2-5, the complete variable domain is GAGVSQSPSNKVTEKGKDVELRCDPISGHTALYWYRQSLGQGLEFLIYFQGNSAPDKSGLPSDRFSAERTGGSVSTLTIQRTQQEDSAVYLCASSLQARQGEETQYFGPGTRLLVL.

The chain links TRBV12-3 or TRBV12-4 to TRBJ2-1, with D possibly being TRBD2 (5 bases). Trimming left V 8 bases short and J 3 bases short, with 8 bases between. CDR3 length: 12 residues. The CDR3: CASRSGYNEQFF. In DNA, the CDR3 is TGTGCCAGCCGGAGCGGCTACAATGAGCAGTTCTTC.

The V call is TRBV9, the J call TRBJ2-3; TRBD2 is a possible D gene (5 bases). CDR3 length: 16 amino acids. The V and J ends lost 0 bases and 4 bases respectively, with 15 bases between them. CDR1 is SGDLS and CDR2 is YYNGEE in the germline V gene. CDR3 sequence: CASSVGTGIFADTQYF. The CDR3 bases are TGTGCCAGCAGCGTAGGTACGGGGATCTTCGCAGATACGCAGTATTTT.

The chain has TRBV30 and TRBJ1-2; tentative D call: TRBD1 (5 bases). Trimming took off 2 bases at V and 3 bases at J, with 10 bases between the two ends. Germline V CDR1 and CDR2: GTSNPN, SVGIG (reference sequence). The CDR3 runs 13 residues. The CDR3 spells CAWSRTRDYGYTF. CDR3 DNA: TGTGCCTGGAGTCGGACCAGGGACTATGGCTACACCTTC.

This rearrangement joins TRBV10-3 to TRBJ1-2; D is ambiguous. The CDR3 loop spans 15 amino acids. Per germline, CDR1 ENHRY and CDR2 SYGVKD. Trimming stripped 6 bases from V and 6 bases from J, with 20 bases between. The CDR3 loop reads CAIRAITMGPHGYTF. The CDR3, as DNA: TGTGCCATCAGGGCCATTACAATGGGCCCTCATGGCTACACCTTC.

This chain's CDR3 is CASSSASNTDSPLHF. Here the CDR3 DNA reads TGTGCCAGCAGCTCTGCTTCAAACACAGATTCACCCCTCCACTTT. The chain uses TRBV5-6 and TRBJ1-6; no clear D gene. CDR1 and CDR2 (germline): SGHDT, YYEEEE. Trimming took 3 bases from V and 8 from J, leaving 15 bases between them. This CDR3 is 15 amino acids long.

This rearrangement joins TRBV4-3 to TRBJ1-4, with D maybe TRBD1 (5 bases). This CDR3 is 15 amino acids long. The V and J ends lost 0 bases and 3 bases respectively, with 8 bases between them. Germline lookup yields CDR1 LGHNA and CDR2 YSLEER. The CDR3 reads CASSQDTGANEKLFF. The CDR3 DNA follows: TGCGCCAGCAGCCAAGACACGGGGGCTAATGAAAAACTGTTTTTT.

V and J are TRBV24-1 and TRBJ1-1; a possible D gene is TRBD1 (5 bases). The germline V gene has CDR1 KGHDR and CDR2 SFDVKD. Deletions cut 0 bases from V and 10 bases from J, with 14 bases between. CDR3 length: 14 amino acids. This chain's CDR3 is CATSDLQLWQGAFF. In DNA form, the CDR3 reads TGTGCCACCAGTGATTTGCAGCTTTGGCAGGGAGCTTTCTTT.

A single count supports this clone. This chain joins TRBV6-2 or TRBV6-3 and TRBJ1-4; D possibly corresponds to TRBD1 (5 bases). There are 16 residues in the CDR3. V shed 1 base and J shed 8 bases, with 17 bases lying between them. The germline V gene has CDR1 MNHEY and CDR2 SVGEGT. CDR3 sequence (DNA): TGTGCCAGCAGTTACTGGAGGGGCGGAGGTGGAGAAAAACTGTTTTTT. It is translated as CASSYWRGGGGEKLFF.

The V gene is TRBV30, the J gene TRBJ2-2; tentatively, D is TRBD2 (5 bases). The V and J ends lost 7 bases and 8 bases respectively, with 20 bases between them. Germline V gene sequence: CDR1 GTSNPN, CDR2 SVGIG (reference sequence). This CDR3 has 14 residues. CDR3 in amino acids: CAFRTPRGLGELFF. The DNA of the CDR3 is TGTGCCTTCCGGACGCCCCGAGGGTTGGGGGAGCTGTTTTTT.

The chain links TRBV7-6 to TRBJ2-5; maybe TRBD1 (6 bases). V dropped 2 bases and J dropped 3 bases, with 13 bases sitting between them. The CDR3 length is 15 residues. Germline CDR1 and CDR2: SGHVS and FNYEAQ. In DNA form, the CDR3 reads TGTGCCAGCAGCTTACCCAGGGGCCAGAAAGAGACCCAGTACTTC. It is translated as CASSLPRGQKETQYF.

This chain links TRBV28 with TRBJ2-7; the match to TRBD2 covers 7 bases. This CDR3 is built from 15 residues. Losses at the gene ends were 5 bases for V and 3 bases for J; bases not matched to a gene: 10. Germline loops: CDR1 MDHEN, CDR2 SYDVKM. The chain's CDR3 is CASSSVGGSSYEQYF. The CDR3, as DNA: TGTGCCAGCAGTAGCGTGGGCGGGAGCAGCTACGAGCAGTACTTC.

This clone was seen a single time. The chain carries TRBV5-4 and TRBJ2-3; 7 nucleotides agree with TRBD1. With 0 bases clipped from V and 6 bases from J, the junction kept 13 bases outside the gene matches. CDR3 size: 17 residues. Germline V gene sequence: CDR1 SGHNT, CDR2 YYREEE (reference sequence). The CDR3 here is CASSLVVNRGFTDTQYF. The DNA for the CDR3 is TGTGCCAGCAGCTTGGTGGTTAACAGGGGTTTCACCGATACGCAGTATTTT.